This T cell receptor (beta chain) appears in the sequencing data of a study of prognosis after radiotherapy for stage I lung cancer. In the study overall: Recruiting of stage I non-small cell lung cancer patients into the study occurred between 2018 and early 2019.

The CDR3 has 16 amino acids. Trimming stripped 4 bases from V and 2 bases from J, with 15 bases between. Germline CDR1 KGHSH, CDR2 LQKENI. From genomic DNA, two-round multiplex PCR was used to amplify TCR beta CDR3. First-round PCR used primers specific to each TRBV and TRBJ gene. TCRdb re-analysed the multiplex PCR reads in MiXCR, keeping a single row per CDR3 protein. Altogether approximately 35,000 distinct CDR3 sequences are present, 25% to 40% being singletons, with the ten largest covering around 27%. The sequencing used PBMCs, collected before or after stereotactic body radiation therapy (not recorded which). This sequence was found in a donor aged 50 or older with non-small cell lung cancer. This sequence joins TRBV18 and TRBJ1-5, with a possible D match to TRBD1 (5 bases). This CDR3 reads CASSLRQGAGNQPQHF. CDR3 DNA sequence: TGTGCCAGCTCACTACGGCAGGGTGCAGGCAATCAGCCCCAGCATTTT.